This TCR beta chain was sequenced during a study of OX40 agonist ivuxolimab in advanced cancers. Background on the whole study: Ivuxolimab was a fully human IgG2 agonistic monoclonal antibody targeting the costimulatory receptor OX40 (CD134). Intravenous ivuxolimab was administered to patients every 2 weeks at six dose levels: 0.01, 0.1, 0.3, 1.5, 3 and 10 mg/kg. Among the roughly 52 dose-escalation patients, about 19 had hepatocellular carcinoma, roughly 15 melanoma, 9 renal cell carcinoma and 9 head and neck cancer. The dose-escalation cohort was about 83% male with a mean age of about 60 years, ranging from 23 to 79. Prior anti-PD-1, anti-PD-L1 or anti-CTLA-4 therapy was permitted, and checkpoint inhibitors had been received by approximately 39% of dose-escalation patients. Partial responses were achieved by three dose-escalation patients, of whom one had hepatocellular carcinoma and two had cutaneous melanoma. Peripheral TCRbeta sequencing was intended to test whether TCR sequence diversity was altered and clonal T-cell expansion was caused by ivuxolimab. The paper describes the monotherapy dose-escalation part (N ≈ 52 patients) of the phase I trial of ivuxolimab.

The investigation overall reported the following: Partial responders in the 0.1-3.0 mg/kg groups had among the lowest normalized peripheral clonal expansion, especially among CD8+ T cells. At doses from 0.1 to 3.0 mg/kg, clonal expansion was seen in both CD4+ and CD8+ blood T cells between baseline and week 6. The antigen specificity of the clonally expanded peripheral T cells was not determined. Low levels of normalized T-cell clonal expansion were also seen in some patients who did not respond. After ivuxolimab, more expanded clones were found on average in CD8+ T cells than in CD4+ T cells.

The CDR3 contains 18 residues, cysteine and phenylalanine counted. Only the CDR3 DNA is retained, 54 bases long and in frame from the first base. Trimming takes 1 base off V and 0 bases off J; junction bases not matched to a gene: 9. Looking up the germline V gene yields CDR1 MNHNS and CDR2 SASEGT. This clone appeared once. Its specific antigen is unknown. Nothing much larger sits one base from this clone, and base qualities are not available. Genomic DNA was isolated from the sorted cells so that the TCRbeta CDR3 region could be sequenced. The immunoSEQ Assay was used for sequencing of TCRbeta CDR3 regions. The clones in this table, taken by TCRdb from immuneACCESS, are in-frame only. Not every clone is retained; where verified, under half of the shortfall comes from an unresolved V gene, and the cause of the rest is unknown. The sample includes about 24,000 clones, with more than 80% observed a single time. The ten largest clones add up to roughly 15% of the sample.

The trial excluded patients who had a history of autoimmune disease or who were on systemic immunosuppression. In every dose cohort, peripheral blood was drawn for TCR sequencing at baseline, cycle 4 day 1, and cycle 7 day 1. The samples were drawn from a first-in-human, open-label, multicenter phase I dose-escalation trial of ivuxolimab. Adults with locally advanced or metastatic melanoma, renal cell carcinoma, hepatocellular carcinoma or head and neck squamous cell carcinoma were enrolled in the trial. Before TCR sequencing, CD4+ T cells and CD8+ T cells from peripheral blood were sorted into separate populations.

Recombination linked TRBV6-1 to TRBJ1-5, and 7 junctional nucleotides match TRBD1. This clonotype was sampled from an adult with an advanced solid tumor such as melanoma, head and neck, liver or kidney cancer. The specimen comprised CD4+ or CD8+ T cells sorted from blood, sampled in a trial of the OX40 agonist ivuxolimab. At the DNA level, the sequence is TGTGCCAGCAGTGAAGGTTTAGGGGGCGAGTATAGCAATCAGCCCCAGCATTTT. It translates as CASSEGLGGEYSNQPQHF.